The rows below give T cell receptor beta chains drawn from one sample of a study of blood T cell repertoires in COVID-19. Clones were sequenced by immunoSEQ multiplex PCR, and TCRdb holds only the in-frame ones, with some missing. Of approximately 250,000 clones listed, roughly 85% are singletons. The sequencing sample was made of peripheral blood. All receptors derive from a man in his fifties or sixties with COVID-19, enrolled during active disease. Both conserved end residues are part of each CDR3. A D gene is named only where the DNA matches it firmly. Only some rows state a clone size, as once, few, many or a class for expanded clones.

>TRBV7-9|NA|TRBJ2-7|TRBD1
CASHSTGAGYEQYF
TGTGCCAGCCATTCTACAGGGGCTGGGTACGAGCAGTACTTC
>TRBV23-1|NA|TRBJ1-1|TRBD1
CAKFRDRGQRAILGTEAFF
TGCGCCAAATTCCGGGACAGGGGGCAGCGCGCAATCTTGGGGACTGAAGCTTTCTTT
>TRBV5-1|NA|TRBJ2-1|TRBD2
CASSSGTSGRVLEQFF
TGCGCCAGCAGCTCCGGGACTAGCGGGAGGGTTTTGGAGCAGTTCTTC
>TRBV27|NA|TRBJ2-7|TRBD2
CASAAGTSAYEQYF
TGTGCCAGCGCTGCCGGGACTAGCGCCTACGAGCAGTACTTC
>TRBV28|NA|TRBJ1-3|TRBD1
CASGQGGRNTIYF
TGTGCCAGCGGACAGGGAGGTAGAAACACCATATATTTT
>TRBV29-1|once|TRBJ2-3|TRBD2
CSVIISGGPTDTQYF
TGCAGCGTTATAATAAGCGGGGGGCCCACAGATACGCAGTATTTT
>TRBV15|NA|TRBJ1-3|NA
CATSRDSPVGNTIYF
TGTGCCACCAGCAGAGATTCTCCAGTCGGAAACACCATATATTTT
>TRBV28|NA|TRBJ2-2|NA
CATLLLNTGELFF
TGTGCCACCCTACTTCTGAACACCGGGGAGCTGTTTTTT
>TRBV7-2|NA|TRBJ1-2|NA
CASSQLGARDYGYTF
TGTGCCAGCAGCCAGCTGGGGGCGCGGGACTATGGCTACACCTTC
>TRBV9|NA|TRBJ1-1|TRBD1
CASSVGQTNTEAFF
TGTGCCAGCAGCGTGGGACAGACGAACACTGAAGCTTTCTTT
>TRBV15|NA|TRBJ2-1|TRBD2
CATSITSGEYNEQFF
TGTGCCACCAGCATCACTAGCGGGGAGTACAATGAGCAGTTCTTC
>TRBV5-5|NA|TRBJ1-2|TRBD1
CASSLEGRGNYGYTF
TGTGCCAGCAGCTTGGAGGGCAGGGGGAACTATGGCTACACCTTC
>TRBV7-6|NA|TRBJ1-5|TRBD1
CASSLGDSRSNQPQHF
TGTGCCAGCAGCCTAGGGGACAGCCGAAGCAATCAGCCCCAGCATTTT
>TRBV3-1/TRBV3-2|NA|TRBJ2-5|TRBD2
CASSLARREQETQYF
TGTGCCAGCAGCCTGGCAAGGCGGGAGCAAGAGACCCAGTACTTC
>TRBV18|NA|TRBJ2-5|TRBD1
CASSPRTGQETQYF
TGTGCCAGCTCACCAAGGACAGGGCAAGAGACCCAGTACTTC
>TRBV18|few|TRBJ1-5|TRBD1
CASSGTGGIIQPQHF
TGTGCCAGCTCAGGGACAGGGGGCATAATTCAGCCCCAGCATTTT
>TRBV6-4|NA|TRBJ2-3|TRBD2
CASSDLVLWWGYQRGVDTQYF
TGTGCCAGCAGTGACTTGGTGCTTTGGTGGGGATACCAGCGGGGGGTAGATACGCAGTATTTT
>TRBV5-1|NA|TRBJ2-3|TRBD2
CASSFASGGAADTQYF
TGCGCCAGCAGCTTTGCTAGCGGGGGGGCAGCAGATACGCAGTATTTT
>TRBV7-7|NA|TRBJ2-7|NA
CASSFAPGAYEQYF
TGTGCTAGCAGTTTCGCCCCGGGGGCCTACGAGCAGTACTTC
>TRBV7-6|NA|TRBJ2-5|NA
CASSLQGYQETQYF
TGTGCCAGCAGCTTACAGGGGTACCAAGAGACCCAGTACTTC
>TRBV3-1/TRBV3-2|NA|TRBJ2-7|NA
CASIPTPGSYEQYF
TGTGCCAGCATCCCGACGCCGGGATCCTACGAGCAGTACTTC
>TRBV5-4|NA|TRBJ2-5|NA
CASSSWLQETQYF
TGTGCCAGCAGCTCGTGGCTCCAAGAGACCCAGTACTTC